This entry features one T cell receptor beta chain sequence. The antigen is undetermined. This specimen belongs to a study of shared clonotypes between healthy human individuals. Findings of the study overall: About 5% of naive CD4 clonotypes were shared across four donors. Naive subsets usually exceeded memory subsets in estimated richness. Non-shared clonotypes were found to have lower generation probabilities than the clonotypes that were shared by all four of the sorted-subset donors.

Deep was the level at which the assay was run. The assay was immunoSEQ multiplex PCR, and TCRdb's table has in-frame clones only and misses some. In the table there are 2 million to 2.5 million clones, just over 90% of which are singletons. The V segment lost 6 bases and the J segment 10 bases; nucleotides outside the gene matches: 5. This CDR3 spans 13 amino acids. Germline values: CDR1 SGHTA, CDR2 FQGNSA. The source of this sequence is a man aged 18-30 years in good health. Some clones in this sample may be carry-over from other donors' samples. The sequenced material came from naive CD4+ T cells from PBMCs. Specified subset: CD45RA+ positively selected. The chain links TRBV7-2 to TRBJ2-1; TRBD1 aligns across 11 bases. The CDR3 here is CASSGQGALEQFF. The CDR3 DNA follows: TGTGCCAGCAGTGGACAGGGGGCGTTGGAGCAGTTCTTC.